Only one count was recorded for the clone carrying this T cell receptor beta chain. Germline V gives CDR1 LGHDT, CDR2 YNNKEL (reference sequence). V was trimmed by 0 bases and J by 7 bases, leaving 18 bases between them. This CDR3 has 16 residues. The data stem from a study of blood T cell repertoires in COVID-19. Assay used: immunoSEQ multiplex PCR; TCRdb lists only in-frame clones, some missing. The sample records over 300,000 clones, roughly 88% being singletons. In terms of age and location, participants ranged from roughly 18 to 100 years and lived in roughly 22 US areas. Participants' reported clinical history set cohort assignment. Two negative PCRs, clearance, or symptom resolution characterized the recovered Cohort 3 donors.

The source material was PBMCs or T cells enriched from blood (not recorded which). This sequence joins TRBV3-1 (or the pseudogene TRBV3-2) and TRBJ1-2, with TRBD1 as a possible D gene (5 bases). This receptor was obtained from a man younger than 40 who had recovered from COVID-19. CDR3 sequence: CASSQDQGIAQSGYTF. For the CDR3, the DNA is TGTGCCAGCAGCCAAGATCAGGGCATAGCTCAGTCTGGCTACACCTTC.